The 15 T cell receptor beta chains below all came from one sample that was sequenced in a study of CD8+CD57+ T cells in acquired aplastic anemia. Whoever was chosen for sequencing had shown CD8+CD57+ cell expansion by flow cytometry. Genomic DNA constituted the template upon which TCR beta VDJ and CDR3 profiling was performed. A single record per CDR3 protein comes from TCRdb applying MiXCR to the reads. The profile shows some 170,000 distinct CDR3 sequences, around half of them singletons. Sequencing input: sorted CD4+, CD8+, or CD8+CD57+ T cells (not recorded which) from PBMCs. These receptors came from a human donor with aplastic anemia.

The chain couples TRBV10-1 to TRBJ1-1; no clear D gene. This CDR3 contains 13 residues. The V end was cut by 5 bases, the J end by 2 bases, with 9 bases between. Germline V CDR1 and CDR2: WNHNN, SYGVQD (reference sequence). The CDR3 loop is CASSYNGNTEAFF. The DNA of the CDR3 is TGCGCCAGCAGTTATAACGGAAACACTGAAGCTTTCTTT.

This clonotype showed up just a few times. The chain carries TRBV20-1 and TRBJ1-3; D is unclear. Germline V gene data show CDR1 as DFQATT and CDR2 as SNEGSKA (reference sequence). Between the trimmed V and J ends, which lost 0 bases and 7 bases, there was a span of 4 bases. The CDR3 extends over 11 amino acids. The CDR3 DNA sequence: TGCAGTGCTAGAGAGGAGAACACCATATATTTT. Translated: CSAREENTIYF.

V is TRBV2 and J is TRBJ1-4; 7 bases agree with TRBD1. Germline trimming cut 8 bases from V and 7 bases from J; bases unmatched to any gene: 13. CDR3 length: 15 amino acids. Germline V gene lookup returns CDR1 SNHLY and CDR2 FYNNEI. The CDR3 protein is CASHKNRGRIEKLFF. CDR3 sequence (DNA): TGTGCCAGCCATAAAAATAGGGGGCGTATTGAAAAACTGTTTTTT.

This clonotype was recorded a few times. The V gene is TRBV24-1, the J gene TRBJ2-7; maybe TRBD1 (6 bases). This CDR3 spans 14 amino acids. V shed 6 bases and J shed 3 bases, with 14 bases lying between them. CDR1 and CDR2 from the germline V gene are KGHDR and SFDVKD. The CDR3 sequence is CATSRGRGDYEQYF. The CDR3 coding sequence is TGTGCCACCAGTCGGGGCAGGGGTGACTACGAGCAGTACTTC.

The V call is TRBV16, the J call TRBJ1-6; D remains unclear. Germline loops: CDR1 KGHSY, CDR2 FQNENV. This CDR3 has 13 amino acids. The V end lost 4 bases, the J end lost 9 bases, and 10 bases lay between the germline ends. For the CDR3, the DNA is TGTGCCAGCAGCCCCACAACGAGTTCACCCCTCCACTTT. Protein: CASSPTTSSPLHF.

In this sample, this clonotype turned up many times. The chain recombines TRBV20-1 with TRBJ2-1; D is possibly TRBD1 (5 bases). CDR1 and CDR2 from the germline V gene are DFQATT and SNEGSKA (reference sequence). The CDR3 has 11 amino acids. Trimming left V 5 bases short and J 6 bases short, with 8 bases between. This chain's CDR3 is CSAPRGNEQFF. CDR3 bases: TGCAGTGCTCCAAGGGGCAATGAGCAGTTCTTC.

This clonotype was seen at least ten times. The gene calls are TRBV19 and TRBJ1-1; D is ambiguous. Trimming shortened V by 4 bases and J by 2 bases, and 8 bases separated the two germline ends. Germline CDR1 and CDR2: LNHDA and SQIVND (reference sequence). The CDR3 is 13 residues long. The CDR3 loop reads CASSRLLNTEAFF. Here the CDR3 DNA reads TGTGCCAGTAGTAGGCTCCTCAACACTGAAGCTTTCTTT.

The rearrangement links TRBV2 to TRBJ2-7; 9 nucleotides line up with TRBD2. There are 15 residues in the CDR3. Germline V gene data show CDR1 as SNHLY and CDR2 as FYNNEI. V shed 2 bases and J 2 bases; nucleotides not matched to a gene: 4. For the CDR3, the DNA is TGTGCCAGCAGTGAAAGGGGACTAGCTACCTACGAGCAGTACTTC. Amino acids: CASSERGLATYEQYF.

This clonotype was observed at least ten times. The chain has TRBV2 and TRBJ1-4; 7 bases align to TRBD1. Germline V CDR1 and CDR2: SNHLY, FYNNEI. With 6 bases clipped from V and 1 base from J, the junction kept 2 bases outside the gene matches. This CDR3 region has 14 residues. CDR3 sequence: CASRGQITNEKLFF. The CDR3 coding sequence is TGTGCCAGCAGGGGACAGATAACTAATGAAAAACTGTTTTTT.

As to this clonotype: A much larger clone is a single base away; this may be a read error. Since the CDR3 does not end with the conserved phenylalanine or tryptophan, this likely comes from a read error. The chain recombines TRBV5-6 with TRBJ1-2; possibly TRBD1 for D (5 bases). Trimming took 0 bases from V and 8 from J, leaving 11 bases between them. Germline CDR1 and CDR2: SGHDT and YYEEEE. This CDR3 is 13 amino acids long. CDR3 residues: CASSLGRAVGYTL. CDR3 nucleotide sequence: TGTGCCAGCAGCTTGGGCAGGGCGGTGGGCTACACCCTC.

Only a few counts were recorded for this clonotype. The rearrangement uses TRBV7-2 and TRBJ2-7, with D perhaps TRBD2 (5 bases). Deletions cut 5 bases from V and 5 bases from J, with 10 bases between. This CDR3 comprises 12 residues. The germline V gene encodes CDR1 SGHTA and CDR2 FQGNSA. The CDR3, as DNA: TGTGCCAGCAGCCTGGACTTTGACGAGCAGTACTTC. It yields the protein CASSLDFDEQYF.

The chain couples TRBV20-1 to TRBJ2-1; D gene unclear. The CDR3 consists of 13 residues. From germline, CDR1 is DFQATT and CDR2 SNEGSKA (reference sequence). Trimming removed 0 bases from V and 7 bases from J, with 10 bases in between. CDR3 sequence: CSAREVNLNEQFF. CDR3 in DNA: TGCAGTGCTAGAGAGGTCAATTTGAATGAGCAGTTCTTC.

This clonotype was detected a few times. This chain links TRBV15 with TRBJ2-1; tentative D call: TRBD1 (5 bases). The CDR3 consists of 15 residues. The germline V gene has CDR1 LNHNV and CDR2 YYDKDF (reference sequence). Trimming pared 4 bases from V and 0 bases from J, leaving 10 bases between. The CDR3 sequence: CATSIWGSSYNEQFF. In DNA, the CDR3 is TGTGCCACCAGCATTTGGGGCAGCTCCTACAATGAGCAGTTCTTC.

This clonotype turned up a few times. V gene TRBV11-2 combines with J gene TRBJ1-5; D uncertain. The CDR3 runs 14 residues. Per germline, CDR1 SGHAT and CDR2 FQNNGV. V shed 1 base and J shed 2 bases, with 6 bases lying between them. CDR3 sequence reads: CASSLGFGNQPQHF. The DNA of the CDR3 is TGTGCCAGCAGCTTAGGGTTTGGCAATCAGCCCCAGCATTTT. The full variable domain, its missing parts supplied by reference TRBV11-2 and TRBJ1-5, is EAGVAQSPRYKIIEKRQSVAFWCNPISGHATLYWYQQILGQGPKLLIQFQNNGVVDDSQLPKDRFSAERLKGVDSTLKIQPAKLEDSAVYLCASSLGFGNQPQHFGDGTRLSIL.

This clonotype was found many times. The CDR3 DNA reads TGTGCCAGCAGGGATAAAGCGGACCCAGGCGAGCAGTACTTC. Encoded protein: CASRDKADPGEQYF. This sequence joins TRBV27 and TRBJ2-7; D is possibly TRBD2 (5 bases). From germline, CDR1 is MNHEY and CDR2 SMNVEV (reference sequence). The CDR3 length is 14 residues. V lost 6 bases and J lost 6, with 18 bases in between.